This is a list of T cell receptor beta chains from one sample in a study of blood T cell repertoires in COVID-19. The repertoire was sequenced with immunoSEQ multiplex PCR; TCRdb's copy has only in-frame clones and lacks some. The repertoire includes 90,000 to 120,000 clones, roughly nine tenths of them detected once, and more than 4.5% sits in the top ten. The sample consisted of peripheral blood. Receptors originate from a human donor in a cohort sampled during active COVID-19. CDR3s include the opening cysteine and the closing phenylalanine or tryptophan. D genes are given only for firm matches. Clone size is not always given. Where it is, it says once, few, many or a class for expanded clones.

D gene,clone size,V gene,J gene,CDR3 protein,CDR3 DNA
-,-,TRBV2,TRBJ2-7,CASRAGGAYYEQYF,TGTGCCAGCAGAGCCGGTGGGGCTTACTACGAGCAGTACTTC
-,-,TRBV5-6,TRBJ2-5,CASSSLDRQETQYF,TGTGCCAGCAGCTCCCTGGACAGACAAGAGACCCAGTACTTC
TRBD1,-,TRBV28,TRBJ1-4,CASHDRGSNEKLFF,TGTGCCAGCCATGACAGGGGGTCTAATGAAAAACTGTTTTTT
TRBD1,-,TRBV11-3,TRBJ2-1,CASSQRQGYNEQFF,TGTGCCAGCAGCCAAAGACAGGGCTACAATGAGCAGTTCTTC
TRBD2,-,TRBV3-1/TRBV3-2,TRBJ2-7,CASSQGPSGGPYEQYF,TGTGCCAGCAGCCAAGGGCCCAGCGGGGGTCCCTACGAGCAGTACTTC
-,-,TRBV9,TRBJ2-1,CASSVGGEQFF,TGTGCCAGCAGCGTAGGAGGTGAGCAGTTCTTC
TRBD1,-,TRBV11-2,TRBJ1-4,CASRKTGNLSLFF,TGTGCCAGCAGGAAGACAGGGAACTTATCACTGTTTTTT
TRBD2,-,TRBV9,TRBJ2-1,CASSVGGGPYNEQFF,TGTGCCAGCAGCGTCGGCGGGGGGCCCTACAATGAGCAGTTCTTC
-,few,TRBV5-5,TRBJ2-1,CASQGYNEQFF,TGTGCCAGCCAGGGCTACAATGAGCAGTTCTTC
-,-,TRBV18,TRBJ1-1,CASSPYEGHLNTEAFF,TGTGCCAGCTCACCCTACGAGGGCCACCTGAACACTGAAGCTTTCTTT
TRBD2,-,TRBV28,TRBJ2-3,CASSPNIWGGSTDTQYF,TGTGCCAGCAGCCCTAACATTTGGGGGGGTAGCACAGATACGCAGTATTTT
-,-,TRBV7-2,TRBJ1-6,CASSFRETRGNSPLHF,TGTGCCAGCAGCTTTAGAGAGACCAGGGGCAATTCACCCCTCCACTTT
TRBD1,-,TRBV5-4,TRBJ2-3,CASSPDRGQTDTQYF,TGTGCCAGCAGCCCGGACAGGGGGCAGACAGATACGCAGTATTTT
-,few,TRBV9,TRBJ2-1,CASSVSVTHEQFF,TGTGCCAGCAGCGTATCGGTTACCCATGAGCAGTTCTTC
TRBD1,-,TRBV5-1,TRBJ2-5,CASSLGDRGRKETQYF,TGCGCCAGCAGCTTGGGGGACAGGGGGAGAAAAGAGACCCAGTACTTC
-,-,TRBV4-1,TRBJ2-2,CASSQGRGTGELFF,TGCGCCAGCAGCCAAGGGCGAGGCACCGGGGAGCTGTTTTTT
-,-,TRBV6-2/TRBV6-3,TRBJ1-4,CASSRLGEKLFF,TGTGCCAGCAGCCGACTTGGGGAAAAACTGTTTTTT
-,-,TRBV9,TRBJ2-7,CASSPRGGSSYEQYF,TGTGCCAGCAGCCCGAGGGGGGGGAGCTCCTACGAGCAGTACTTC
-,-,TRBV4-1,TRBJ2-1,CASSQASLNEQFF,TGCGCCAGCAGCCAGGCTAGTCTCAATGAGCAGTTCTTC
TRBD2,once,TRBV13,TRBJ2-7,CASSTRPGLGPYEQYF,TGTGCCAGCAGCACTAGGCCGGGACTAGGTCCCTACGAGCAGTACTTC
-,-,TRBV7-9,TRBJ2-5,CASSLSSATETQYF,TGTGCCAGCAGCTTAAGTAGCGCTACAGAGACCCAGTACTTC
TRBD2,-,TRBV2,TRBJ2-3,CASNLAGYTDTQYF,TGTGCCAGCAACCTAGCGGGGTACACAGATACGCAGTATTTT
-,-,TRBV4-3,TRBJ2-7,CASSQDLGSSYEQYF,TGCGCCAGCAGCCAAGATTTGGGGAGCTCCTACGAGCAGTACTTC
-,-,TRBV6-6,TRBJ1-6,CASEDSAGYNSPLHF,TGTGCCAGCGAGGACAGTGCGGGTTATAATTCACCCCTCCACTTT
TRBD1,few,TRBV9,TRBJ2-7,CASSVGDSSYEQYF,TGTGCCAGCAGCGTAGGGGACAGCTCCTACGAGCAGTACTTC
-,-,TRBV28,TRBJ2-1,CASNSGSYNEQFF,TGTGCCAGCAATAGCGGTTCCTACAATGAGCAGTTCTTC
-,-,TRBV5-1,TRBJ2-2,CASSFGGTANTGELFF,TGCGCCAGCAGCTTCGGAGGGACCGCGAACACCGGGGAGCTGTTTTTT
-,-,TRBV19,TRBJ1-6,CASSIEGHRNSPLHF,TGTGCCAGTAGTATAGAGGGACACAGAAATTCACCCCTCCACTTT
-,-,TRBV7-2,TRBJ1-1,CASKGTRNTEAFF,TGTGCCAGCAAAGGGACAAGGAACACTGAAGCTTTCTTT
-,once,TRBV27,TRBJ2-2,CASSLMGARELFF,TGTGCCAGCAGCTTGATGGGCGCCCGGGAGCTGTTTTTT
-,medium-sized,TRBV28,TRBJ2-7,CASSLTGTLPLYEQYF,TGTGCCAGCAGTTTAACCGGGACTCTCCCCCTCTACGAGCAGTACTTC
TRBD1,-,TRBV13,TRBJ1-6,CASSSQGALGLHF,TGTGCCAGCAGCTCCCAGGGGGCGCTGGGCCTCCACTTT
-,-,TRBV28,TRBJ1-1,CASSLSRGNTEAFF,TGTGCCAGCAGTTTATCCAGGGGGAACACTGAAGCTTTCTTT
-,-,TRBV3-1/TRBV3-2,TRBJ1-5,CASSRFNQPQHF,TGTGCCAGCTCTAGGTTTAATCAGCCCCAGCATTTT
-,-,TRBV2,TRBJ1-1,CASRPEASSEAFF,TGTGCCAGCAGACCGGAGGCGTCTAGTGAAGCTTTCTTT
-,few,TRBV5-1,TRBJ1-6,CASSLDSPGSPLHF,TGCGCCAGCAGCTTGGACAGCCCAGGTTCACCCCTCCACTTT
-,-,TRBV3-1/TRBV3-2,TRBJ2-2,CASSQDSGGELFF,TGTGCCAGCAGCCAGGATAGCGGCGGGGAGCTGTTTTTT
TRBD1,few,TRBV14,TRBJ1-6,CASSGTARVPLHF,TGTGCCAGCAGTGGGACAGCGCGGGTTCCCCTCCACTTT
-,-,TRBV9,TRBJ1-3,CASSVDLARSGNTIYF,TGTGCCAGCAGCGTAGATTTGGCCAGGTCAGGAAACACCATATATTTT
-,-,TRBV4-1,TRBJ2-5,CASSQRTGETQYF,TGCGCCAGCAGCCAACGGACTGGAGAGACCCAGTACTTC
TRBD2,once,TRBV19,TRBJ2-2,CASRVGGGTGELFF,TGTGCCAGTAGAGTGGGCGGGGGCACCGGGGAGCTGTTTTTT
-,once,TRBV3-1/TRBV3-2,TRBJ1-4,CASSQGTFQEKLFF,TGTGCCAGCAGCCAAGGCACCTTTCAGGAAAAACTGTTTTTT
TRBD2,-,TRBV6-4,TRBJ2-1,CASSDSSGSYNEQFF,TGTGCCAGCAGTGACTCGAGCGGGAGTTACAATGAGCAGTTCTTC
-,-,TRBV7-3,TRBJ1-1,CASSFTGDTEAFF,TGTGCCAGCAGCTTCACGGGTGACACTGAAGCTTTCTTT
TRBD2,-,TRBV24-1,TRBJ2-3,CATNGLATDTQYF,TGTGCCACCAACGGACTAGCCACAGATACGCAGTATTTT
-,-,TRBV19,TRBJ1-1,CASSIRGGGSEAFF,TGTGCCAGTAGTATACGGGGCGGAGGGTCTGAAGCTTTCTTT
TRBD2,-,TRBV15,TRBJ2-1,CATTPLLGLGGNEQFF,TGTGCCACCACTCCCCTGCTGGGACTAGGCGGGAATGAGCAGTTCTTC
TRBD1,-,TRBV19,TRBJ2-2,CASSSLTGGAILGPGELFF,TGTGCCAGTAGTTCCCTGACAGGGGGCGCAATCCTGGGGCCCGGGGAGCTGTTTTTT
-,-,TRBV18,TRBJ2-7,CASSLADEQYF,TGTGCCAGCTCACTAGCGGACGAGCAGTACTTC
-,-,TRBV2,TRBJ2-5,CASSEAIGRQFFGETQYF,TGTGCCAGCAGTGAAGCGATAGGTCGGCAGTTTTTCGGGGAGACCCAGTACTTC
-,-,TRBV10-1,TRBJ2-2,CASSRLVGGELFF,TGCGCCAGCAGTCGTCTAGTCGGTGGGGAGCTGTTTTTT
TRBD1,-,TRBV6-5,TRBJ2-1,CASSSRDRAYNEQFF,TGTGCCAGCAGCTCCCGGGACAGAGCTTACAATGAGCAGTTCTTC
-,-,TRBV6-1,TRBJ2-3,CASSERRRWGPDTQYF,TGTGCCAGCAGTGAGCGCCGCCGTTGGGGCCCAGATACGCAGTATTTT